The sample holds many counts of the clone carrying this T cell receptor (beta chain). The antigen remains unidentified. This sample stems from a study of T cells in Graves' hyperthyroidism and ophthalmopathy. General observations from the study: Blood held most thyroid clonotypes expanded above 0.001 frequency. Ophthalmopathy cases were set apart from stable hyperthyroidism by a 13 V-J model. Ophthalmopathy was model-predicted a median around seven months pre-onset.

Researchers amplified the TCR beta CDR3 regions from RNA transcripts. During a first-round RT-PCR of the TCR CDR3, the HTBI primer set was used. MiXCR, applied by TCRdb to the multiplex PCR reads, yields one record per CDR3 protein. The table records 500,000 to 600,000 distinct CDR3 sequences, 46% of them present only once. V was trimmed by 4 bases and J by 7 bases, leaving 10 bases between them. This CDR3 contains 11 residues. CDR1 and CDR2 from the germline V gene are SQVTM and ANQGSEA. Any patient presenting with uncontrolled infection, other autoimmune disease, pregnancy or lactation was left out.

The chain uses TRBV29-1 and TRBJ1-2; TRBD1 might be the D (5 bases). The sequenced sample consisted of peripheral blood or thyroid tissue (not recorded which). This receptor was obtained from an adult woman with Graves' disease, either hyperthyroidism or ophthalmopathy (not recorded which). The CDR3 DNA is TGCAGCGTTGTGGGGCTGGGTGGCTACACCTTC. Protein product: CSVVGLGGYTF.